What follows are 13 T cell receptor beta chains derived from one specimen sequenced in a study of cytomegalovirus exposure and HLA in healthy donors. Amplification used 60 Vbeta primers and 13 Jbeta primers. Only in-frame clones appear in the TCRdb table, and some are missing; sequencing was by immunoSEQ multiplex PCR. Among over 100,000 clones listed, 80% were seen once. Sequencing was done on a sample of PBMCs. The receptor source for this set is a man in his thirties or forties in good health and CMV-seronegative.

The chain employs TRBV29-1 and TRBJ2-7; 9 bases are a match to TRBD1. The CDR3 totals 14 residues. Trimming cost V 5 bases and J 4 bases; bases outside gene matches: 9. Per the germline V gene, CDR1 is SQVTM and CDR2 is ANQGSEA. As DNA, the CDR3 is TGCAGCGTTTCACCGGGACAGGGCACTTACGAGCAGTACTTC. It specifies CSVSPGQGTYEQYF.

The chain carries TRBV2 and TRBJ1-1, with TRBD1 matching 9 bases. Unmatched junction bases numbered 2, after V lost 4 bases and J lost 2 bases. The CDR3 is made up of 14 amino acids. Germline V gene sequence: CDR1 SNHLY, CDR2 FYNNEI. This chain's CDR3 is CASSGQGGNTEAFF. The CDR3, as DNA: TGTGCCAGCAGTGGACAGGGGGGCAACACTGAAGCTTTCTTT.

This clone was detected only a few times. The chain couples TRBV5-8 to TRBJ1-5; D is perhaps TRBD1 (5 bases). The CDR3 spans 13 residues. Germline V gives CDR1 SGHTS, CDR2 YDEGEE. V was trimmed by 3 bases and J by 8 bases, leaving 12 bases between them. Here the CDR3 reads CASSWRREEPQHF. CDR3 nucleotide sequence: TGTGCCAGCAGCTGGCGCAGGGAAGAGCCCCAGCATTTT.

This clone was found a few times. The J gene is TRBJ2-3, the V gene TRBV7-3, with 15 nucleotides matching TRBD2. Germline-derived CDR1 and CDR2 are SGHTA and FQGTGA. The CDR3 covers 19 residues. The J segment lost 7 bases and the V segment lost 5 bases, leaving 16 bases of the junction unmatched. In DNA form, the CDR3 reads TGTGCCAGCAGCCCAACTACCGGACTAGCGGGAGGGCCGGGGAATACGCAGTATTTT. It codes for CASSPTTGLAGGPGNTQYF.

The J gene is TRBJ2-5, the V gene TRBV7-3; 7 bases match TRBD1. Trimming at V came to 2 bases and at J to 2 bases, leaving 5 bases not matched to a gene. Germline V gives CDR1 SGHTA, CDR2 FQGTGA. CDR3 length equals 15 residues. The CDR3 region is CASSLGDRDQETQYF. The CDR3 bases are TGTGCCAGCAGCTTAGGGGACAGAGATCAAGAGACCCAGTACTTC.

This clone was seen once. The chain joins TRBV4-1 to TRBJ1-2; D gene ambiguous. Germline V CDR1 and CDR2: MGHRA, YSYEKL. V dropped 0 bases and J dropped 3 bases, with 5 bases sitting between them. This CDR3 has 13 amino acids. CDR3 coding DNA: TGCGCCAGCAGCCAAGATCCCTACTATGGCTACACCTTC. This codes for CASSQDPYYGYTF.

This clone has just a few counts. This chain links TRBV29-1 with TRBJ2-3; TRBD2 matches at 8 bases. The junction had 6 bases not matched to a gene; V was cut back by 4 bases and J by 6 bases. Germline CDR1 and CDR2: SQVTM and ANQGSEA. CDR3 length equals 13 residues. Here the CDR3 DNA reads TGCAGCGTTGGTGGATCGGGGGGGGATACGCAGTATTTT. This encodes CSVGGSGGDTQYF.

The chain is built from TRBV11-2 and TRBJ2-1; the D gene is possibly TRBD1 (7 bases). The CDR3 spans 16 residues. V dropped 1 base and J dropped 4 bases, with 14 bases sitting between them. CDR1 is SGHAT and CDR2 is FQNNGV in the germline V gene. The CDR3 nucleotides are TGTGCCAGCAGCTTAGGTAACAGGGGACTTTACAATGAGCAGTTCTTC. This sequence encodes CASSLGNRGLYNEQFF. Looking up the rest from reference TRBV11-2 and TRBJ2-1 gives the full variable domain: EAGVAQSPRYKIIEKRQSVAFWCNPISGHATLYWYQQILGQGPKLLIQFQNNGVVDDSQLPKDRFSAERLKGVDSTLKIQPAKLEDSAVYLCASSLGNRGLYNEQFFGPGTRLTVL.

CDR3 sequence: CASSSIGGASYEQYF. CDR3 DNA: TGTGCCAGCAGTAGCATAGGGGGCGCCTCCTACGAGCAGTACTTC. The chain couples TRBV28 to TRBJ2-7; 7 bases agree with TRBD1. Germline V gene lookup returns CDR1 MDHEN and CDR2 SYDVKM. The V gene end was trimmed by 5 bases and the J gene end by 0 bases; junction bases not matched to a gene: 7. The CDR3 extends over 15 amino acids.

In this sample, this clone turned up a few times. The chain is built from TRBV7-6 and TRBJ2-2; TRBD2 agrees at 7 bases. V shed 6 bases, J shed 2 bases, and the junction held 6 bases outside the gene matches. Germline CDR1 reads SGHVS; CDR2 reads FNYEAQ. The CDR3 is 15 amino acids. The CDR3 DNA sequence: TGTGCCAGCAGTCCCCAGCGGGGCAACACCGGGGAGCTGTTTTTT. Translated, it gives CASSPQRGNTGELFF. Looking up the rest from reference TRBV7-6 and TRBJ2-2 gives the full variable domain: GAGVSQSPRYKVTKRGQDVALRCDPISGHVSLYWYRQALGQGPEFLTYFNYEAQQDKSGLPNDRFSAERPEGSISTLTIQRTEQRDSAMYRCASSPQRGNTGELFFGEGSRLTVL.

This clone appeared many times. This chain connects TRBV4-3 to TRBJ2-7, with 8 bases lining up with TRBD2. The CDR3 covers 18 residues. Per the germline V gene, CDR1 is LGHNA and CDR2 is YSLEER. V lost 0 bases to trimming and J lost 4 bases; unmatched junction nucleotides: 14. The chain's CDR3 is CASSQDPPFAGGSYEQYF. For the CDR3, the DNA is TGCGCCAGCAGCCAAGACCCTCCCTTTGCGGGAGGTTCTTACGAGCAGTACTTC.

V is TRBV25-1 and J is TRBJ2-7, with D possibly matching TRBD2 (5 bases). The germline V and J ends were trimmed by 3 bases and 7 bases, with 7 bases remaining between them. This CDR3 has 11 residues. CDR1 is MGHDK and CDR2 is SYGVNS in the germline V gene. CDR3 nucleotide sequence: TGTGCCAGCAGTGATAGGAGGGAGCAGTACTTC. Protein: CASSDRREQYF.

Only a few counts were recorded for this clone. The DNA of the CDR3 is TGTGCCATCGACACCGACAGGGGGCTTCCCCGCGAAGAGACCCAGTACTTC. Translating gives CAIDTDRGLPREETQYF. This chain connects TRBV28 to TRBJ2-5; 10 nucleotides align to TRBD1. The CDR3 has 17 residues. Germline V gene data show CDR1 as MDHEN and CDR2 as SYDVKM. After removal of 10 bases from V and 3 bases from J, the junction contained 17 bases not matched to a gene.